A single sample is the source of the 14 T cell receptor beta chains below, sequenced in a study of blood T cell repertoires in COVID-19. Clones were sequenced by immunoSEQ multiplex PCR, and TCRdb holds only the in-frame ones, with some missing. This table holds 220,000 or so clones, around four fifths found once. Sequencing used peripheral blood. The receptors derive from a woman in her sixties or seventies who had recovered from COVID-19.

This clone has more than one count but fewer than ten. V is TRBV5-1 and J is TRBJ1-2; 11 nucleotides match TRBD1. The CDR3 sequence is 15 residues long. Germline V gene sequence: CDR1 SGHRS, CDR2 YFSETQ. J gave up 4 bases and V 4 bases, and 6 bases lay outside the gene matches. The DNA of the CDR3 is TGCGCCAGCAGCGATTCCGGGACAGGGGGCTATGGCTACACCTTC. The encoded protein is CASSDSGTGGYGYTF.

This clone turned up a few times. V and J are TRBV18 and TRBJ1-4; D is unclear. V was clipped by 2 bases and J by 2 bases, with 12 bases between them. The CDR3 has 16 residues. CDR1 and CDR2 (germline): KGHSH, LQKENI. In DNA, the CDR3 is TGTGCCAGCTCACCAGTTCCGGGGAGGACTAATGAAAAACTGTTTTTT. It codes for CASSPVPGRTNEKLFF.

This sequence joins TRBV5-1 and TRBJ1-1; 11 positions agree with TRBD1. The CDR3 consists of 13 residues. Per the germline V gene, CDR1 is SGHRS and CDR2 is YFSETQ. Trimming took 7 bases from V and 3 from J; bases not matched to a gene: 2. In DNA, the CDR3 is TGCGCCAGCGAGGGACAGGGGGACACTGAAGCTTTCTTT. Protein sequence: CASEGQGDTEAFF. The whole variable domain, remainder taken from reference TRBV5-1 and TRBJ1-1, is KAGVTQTPRYLIKTRGQQVTLSCSPISGHRSVSWYQQTPGQGLQFLFEYFSETQRNKGNFPGRFSGRQFSNSRSEMNVSTLELGDSALYLCASEGQGDTEAFFGQGTRLTVV.

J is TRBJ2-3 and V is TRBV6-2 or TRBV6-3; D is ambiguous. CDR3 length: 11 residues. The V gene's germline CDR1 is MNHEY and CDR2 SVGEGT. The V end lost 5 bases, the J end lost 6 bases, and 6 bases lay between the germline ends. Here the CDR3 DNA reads TGTGCCAGCAGTCAGACTGATACGCAGTATTTT. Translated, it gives CASSQTDTQYF.

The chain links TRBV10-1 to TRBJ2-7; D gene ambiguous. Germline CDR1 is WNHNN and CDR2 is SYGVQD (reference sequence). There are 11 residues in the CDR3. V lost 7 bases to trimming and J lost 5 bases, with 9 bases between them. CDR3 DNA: TGCGCCAGCAATTGTATCCACGAGCAGTACTTC. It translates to CASNCIHEQYF.

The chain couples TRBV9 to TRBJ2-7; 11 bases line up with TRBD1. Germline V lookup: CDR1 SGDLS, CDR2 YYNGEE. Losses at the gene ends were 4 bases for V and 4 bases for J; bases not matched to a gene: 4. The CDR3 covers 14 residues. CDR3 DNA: TGTGCCAGCAGCCCGGGACAGGGGGGATACGAGCAGTACTTC. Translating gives CASSPGQGGYEQYF.

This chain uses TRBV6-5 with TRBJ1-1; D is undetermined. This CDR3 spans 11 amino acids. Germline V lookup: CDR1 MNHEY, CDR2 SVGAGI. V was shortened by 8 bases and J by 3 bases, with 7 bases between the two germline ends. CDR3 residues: CASGRDTEAFF. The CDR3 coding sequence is TGTGCCAGCGGGCGGGACACTGAAGCTTTCTTT.

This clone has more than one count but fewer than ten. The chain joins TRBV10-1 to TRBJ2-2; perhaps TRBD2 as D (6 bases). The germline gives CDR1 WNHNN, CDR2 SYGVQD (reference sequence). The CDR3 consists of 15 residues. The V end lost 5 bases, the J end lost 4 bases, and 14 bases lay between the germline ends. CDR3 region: CASSSGEVVTGELFF. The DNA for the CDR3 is TGCGCCAGCAGTTCCGGGGAGGTGGTCACCGGGGAGCTGTTTTTT.

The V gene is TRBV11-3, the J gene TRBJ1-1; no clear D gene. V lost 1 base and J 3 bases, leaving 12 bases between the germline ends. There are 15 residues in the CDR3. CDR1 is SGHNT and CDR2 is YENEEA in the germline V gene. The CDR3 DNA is TGTGCCAGCAGCTTAGGATTGGGGAGGGACACTGAAGCTTTCTTT. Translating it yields CASSLGLGRDTEAFF.

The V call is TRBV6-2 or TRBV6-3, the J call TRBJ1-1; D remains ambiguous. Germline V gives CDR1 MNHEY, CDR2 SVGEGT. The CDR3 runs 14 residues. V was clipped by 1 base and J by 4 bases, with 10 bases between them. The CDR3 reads CASSYYGIGTEAFF. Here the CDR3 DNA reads TGTGCCAGCAGTTACTACGGGATTGGCACTGAAGCTTTCTTT.

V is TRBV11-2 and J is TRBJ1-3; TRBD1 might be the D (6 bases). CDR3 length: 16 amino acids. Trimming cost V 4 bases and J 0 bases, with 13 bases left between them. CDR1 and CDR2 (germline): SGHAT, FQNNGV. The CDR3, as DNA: TGTGCCAGCAGCTCGGTCAGGGGCCACTCTGGAAACACCATATATTTT. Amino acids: CASSSVRGHSGNTIYF.

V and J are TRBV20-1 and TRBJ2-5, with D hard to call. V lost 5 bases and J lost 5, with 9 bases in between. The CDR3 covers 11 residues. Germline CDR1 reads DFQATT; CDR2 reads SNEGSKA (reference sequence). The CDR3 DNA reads TGCAGTGCTGCCCCGGAGGAGACCCAGTACTTC. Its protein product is CSAAPEETQYF.

The DNA of the CDR3 is TGTGCCAGCAGGAGCAATTCGGGTGTCGATACGCAGTATTTT. Amino acids: CASRSNSGVDTQYF. The chain joins TRBV2 to TRBJ2-3; no definite D call. This CDR3 is 14 amino acids long. V dropped 6 bases and J dropped 6 bases, with 16 bases sitting between them. The germline CDR1 and CDR2 sequences are SNHLY and FYNNEI.

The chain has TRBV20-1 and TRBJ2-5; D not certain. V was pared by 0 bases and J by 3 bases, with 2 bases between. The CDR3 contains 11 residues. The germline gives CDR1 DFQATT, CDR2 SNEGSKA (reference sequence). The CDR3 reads CSARDKETQYF. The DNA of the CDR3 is TGCAGTGCTAGAGACAAAGAGACCCAGTACTTC.